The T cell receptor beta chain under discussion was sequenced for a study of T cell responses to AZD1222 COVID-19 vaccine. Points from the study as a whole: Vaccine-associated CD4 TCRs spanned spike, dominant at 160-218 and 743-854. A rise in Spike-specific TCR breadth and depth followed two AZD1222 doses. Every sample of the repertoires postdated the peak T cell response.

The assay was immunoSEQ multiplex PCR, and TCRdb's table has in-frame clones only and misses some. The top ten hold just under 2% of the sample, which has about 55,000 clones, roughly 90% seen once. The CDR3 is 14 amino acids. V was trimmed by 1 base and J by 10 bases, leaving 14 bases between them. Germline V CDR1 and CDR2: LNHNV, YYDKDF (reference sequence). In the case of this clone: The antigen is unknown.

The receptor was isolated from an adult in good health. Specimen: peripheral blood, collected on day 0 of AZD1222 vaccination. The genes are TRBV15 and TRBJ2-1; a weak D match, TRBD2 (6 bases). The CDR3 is CATSRGGTPSEQFF. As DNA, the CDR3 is TGTGCCACCAGCAGAGGGGGGACTCCCTCCGAGCAGTTCTTC.